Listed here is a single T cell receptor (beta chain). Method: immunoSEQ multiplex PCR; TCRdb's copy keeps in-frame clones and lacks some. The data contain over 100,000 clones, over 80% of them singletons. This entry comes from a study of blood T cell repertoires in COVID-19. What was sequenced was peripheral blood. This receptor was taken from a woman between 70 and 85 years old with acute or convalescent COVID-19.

DNA of the CDR3: TGTGCCAGCACCACGAACACAGGGGGCGGTTACGAGCAGTACTTC. It translates to CASTTNTGGGYEQYF. The V and J genes are TRBV28 and TRBJ2-7; TRBD1 agrees at 9 bases. In germline, CDR1 is MDHEN, CDR2 SYDVKM. V shed 7 bases, J shed 4 bases, and the junction held 11 bases outside the gene matches. This CDR3 has 15 residues.